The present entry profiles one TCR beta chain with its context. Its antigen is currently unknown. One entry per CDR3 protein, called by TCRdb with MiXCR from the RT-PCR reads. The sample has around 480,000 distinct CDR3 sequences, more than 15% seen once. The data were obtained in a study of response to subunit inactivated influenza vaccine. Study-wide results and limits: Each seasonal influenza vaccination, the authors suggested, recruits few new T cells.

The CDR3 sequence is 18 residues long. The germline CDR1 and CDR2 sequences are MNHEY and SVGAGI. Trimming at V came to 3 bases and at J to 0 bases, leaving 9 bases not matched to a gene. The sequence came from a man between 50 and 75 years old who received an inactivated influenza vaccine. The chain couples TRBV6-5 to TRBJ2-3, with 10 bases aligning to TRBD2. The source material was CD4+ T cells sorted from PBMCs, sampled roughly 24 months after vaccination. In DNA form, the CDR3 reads TGTGCCAGCAGTTATTCAGCGGGAGGGCCCCCTAGCACAGATACGCAGTATTTT. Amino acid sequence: CASSYSAGGPPSTDTQYF.